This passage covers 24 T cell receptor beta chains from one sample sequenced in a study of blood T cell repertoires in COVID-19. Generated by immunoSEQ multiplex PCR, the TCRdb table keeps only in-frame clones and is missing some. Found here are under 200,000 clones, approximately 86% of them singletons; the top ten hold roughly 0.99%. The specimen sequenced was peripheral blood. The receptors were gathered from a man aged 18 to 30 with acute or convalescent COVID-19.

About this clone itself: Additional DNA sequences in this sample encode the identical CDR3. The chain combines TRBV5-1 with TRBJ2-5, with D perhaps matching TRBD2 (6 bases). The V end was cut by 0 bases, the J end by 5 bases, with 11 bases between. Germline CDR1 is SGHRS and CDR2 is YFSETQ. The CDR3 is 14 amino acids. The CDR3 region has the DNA TGCGCCAGCAGCTTGGCTCCGGGAGAGGAGACCCAGTACTTC. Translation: CASSLAPGEETQYF. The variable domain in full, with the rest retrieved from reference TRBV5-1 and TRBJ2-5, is KAGVTQTPRYLIKTRGQQVTLSCSPISGHRSVSWYQQTPGQGLQFLFEYFSETQRNKGNFPGRFSGRQFSNSRSEMNVSTLELGDSALYLCASSLAPGEETQYFGPGTRLLVL.

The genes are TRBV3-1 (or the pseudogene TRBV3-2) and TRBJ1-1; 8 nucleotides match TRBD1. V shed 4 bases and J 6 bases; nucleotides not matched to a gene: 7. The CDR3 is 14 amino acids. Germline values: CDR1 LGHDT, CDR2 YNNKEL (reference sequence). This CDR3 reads CASSRQGSFAEAFF. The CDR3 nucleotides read TGTGCCAGCAGCCGACAGGGGAGTTTCGCTGAAGCTTTCTTT.

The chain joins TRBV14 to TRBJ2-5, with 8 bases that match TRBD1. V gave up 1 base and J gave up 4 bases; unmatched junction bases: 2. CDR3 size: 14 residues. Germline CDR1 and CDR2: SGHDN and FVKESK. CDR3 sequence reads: CASSQGTGRETQYF. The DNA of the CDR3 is TGTGCCAGCAGCCAAGGGACAGGGCGAGAGACCCAGTACTTC.

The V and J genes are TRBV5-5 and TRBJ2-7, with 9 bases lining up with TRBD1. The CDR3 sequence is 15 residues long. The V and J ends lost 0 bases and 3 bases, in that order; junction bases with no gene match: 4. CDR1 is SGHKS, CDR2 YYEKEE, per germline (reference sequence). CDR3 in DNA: TGTGCCAGCAGCTTGGGCGGACAGGGGATCTACGAGCAGTACTTC. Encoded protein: CASSLGGQGIYEQYF.

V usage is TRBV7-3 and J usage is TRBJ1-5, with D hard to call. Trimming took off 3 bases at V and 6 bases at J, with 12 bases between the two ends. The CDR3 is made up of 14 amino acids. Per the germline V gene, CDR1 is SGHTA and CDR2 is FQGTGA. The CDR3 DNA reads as TGTGCCAGCAGCTTCCGGGGAGCACCTCAGCCCCAGCATTTT. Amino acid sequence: CASSFRGAPQPQHF. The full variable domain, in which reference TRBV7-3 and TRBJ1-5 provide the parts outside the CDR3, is GAGVSQTPSNKVTEKGKYVELRCDPISGHTALYWYRQSLGQGPEFLIYFQGTGAADDSGLPNDRFFAVRPEGSVSTLKIQRTERGDSAVYLCASSFRGAPQPQHFGDGTRLSIL.

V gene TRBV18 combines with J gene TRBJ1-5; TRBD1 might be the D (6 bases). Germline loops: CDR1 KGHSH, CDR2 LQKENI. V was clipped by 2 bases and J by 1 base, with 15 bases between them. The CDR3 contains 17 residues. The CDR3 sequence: CASSPTPAGVSNQPQHF. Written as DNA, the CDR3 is TGTGCCAGCTCACCAACCCCAGCAGGGGTAAGCAATCAGCCCCAGCATTTT.

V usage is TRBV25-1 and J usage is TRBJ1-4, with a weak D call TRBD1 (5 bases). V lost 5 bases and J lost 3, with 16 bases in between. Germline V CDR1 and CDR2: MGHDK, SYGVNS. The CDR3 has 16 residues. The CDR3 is CASSQPSIGANEKLFF. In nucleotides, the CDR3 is TGTGCCAGCAGTCAGCCCAGTATAGGGGCTAATGAAAAACTGTTTTTT.

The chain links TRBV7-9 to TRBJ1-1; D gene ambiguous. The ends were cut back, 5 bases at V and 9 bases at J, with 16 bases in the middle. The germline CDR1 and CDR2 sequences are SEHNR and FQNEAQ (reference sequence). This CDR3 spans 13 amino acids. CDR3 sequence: CASSRGGDAKAFF. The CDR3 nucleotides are TGTGCCAGCAGCCGAGGAGGTGACGCGAAAGCTTTCTTT.

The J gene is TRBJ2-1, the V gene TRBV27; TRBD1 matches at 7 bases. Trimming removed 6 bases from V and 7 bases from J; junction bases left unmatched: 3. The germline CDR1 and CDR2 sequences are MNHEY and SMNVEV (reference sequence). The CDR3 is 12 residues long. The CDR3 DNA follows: TGTGCCAGCAGGCCACAGGGGAATGAGCAGTTCTTC. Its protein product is CASRPQGNEQFF.

This CDR3 is CASSVAGRGGTYNEQFF. Written as DNA, the CDR3 is TGTGCCAGCAGCGTAGCTGGACGGGGGGGAACCTACAATGAGCAGTTCTTC. The V and J genes are TRBV9 and TRBJ2-1; TRBD2 agrees at 8 bases. Losses at the gene ends were 0 bases for V and 2 bases for J; bases not matched to a gene: 7. CDR1 and CDR2 (germline): SGDLS, YYNGEE. This CDR3 is built from 17 residues.

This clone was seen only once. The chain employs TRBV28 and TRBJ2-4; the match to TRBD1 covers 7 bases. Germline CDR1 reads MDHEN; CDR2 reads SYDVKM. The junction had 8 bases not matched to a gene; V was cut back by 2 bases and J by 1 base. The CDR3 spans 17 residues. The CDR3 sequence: CASSLTTGAMAKNIQYF. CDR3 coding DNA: TGTGCCAGCAGTTTAACTACAGGGGCTATGGCCAAAAACATTCAGTACTTC.

In DNA form, the CDR3 reads TGTGCCAGCAGCCCCCATAACTATGGCTACACCTTC. This sequence encodes CASSPHNYGYTF. The chain recombines TRBV9 with TRBJ1-2; no definite D call. CDR1 SGDLS and CDR2 YYNGEE come from the germline V gene. The CDR3 spans 12 residues. The V end was cut by 4 bases, the J end by 1 base, with 5 bases between.

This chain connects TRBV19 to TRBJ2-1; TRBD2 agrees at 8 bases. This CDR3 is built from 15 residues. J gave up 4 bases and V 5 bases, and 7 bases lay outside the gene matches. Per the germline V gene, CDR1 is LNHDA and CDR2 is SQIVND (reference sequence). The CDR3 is CASSWAGGGYNEQFF. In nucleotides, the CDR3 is TGTGCCAGTAGTTGGGCGGGGGGCGGTTACAATGAGCAGTTCTTC.

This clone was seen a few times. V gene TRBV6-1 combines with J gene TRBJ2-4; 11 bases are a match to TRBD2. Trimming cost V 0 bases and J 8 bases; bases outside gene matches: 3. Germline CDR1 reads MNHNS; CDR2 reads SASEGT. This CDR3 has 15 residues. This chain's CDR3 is CASSEASGGADIQYF. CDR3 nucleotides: TGTGCCAGCAGTGAAGCTAGCGGGGGGGCAGACATTCAGTACTTC.

The CDR3 bases are TGTGCCACCAGTGGGGGGCCCGGACAGGGCCCGAACTCCTACGAGCAGTACGTC. Translation: CATSGGPGQGPNSYEQYV. The gene calls are TRBV24-1 and TRBJ2-7, with 8 bases fitting TRBD1. The CDR3 spans 18 residues. V gave up 5 bases and J gave up 0 bases; unmatched junction bases: 14. Germline values: CDR1 KGHDR, CDR2 SFDVKD.

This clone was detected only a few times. As DNA, the CDR3 is TGTGCCAGCAGTCCTGGACAAGGAGAGCAGCCCCAGCATTTT. Translating it yields CASSPGQGEQPQHF. The rearrangement joins TRBV27 to TRBJ1-5, with D possibly matching TRBD1 (5 bases). This CDR3 is built from 14 residues. V lost 5 bases, J lost 7 bases, and 15 bases lay in between. Germline lookup yields CDR1 MNHEY and CDR2 SMNVEV (reference sequence).

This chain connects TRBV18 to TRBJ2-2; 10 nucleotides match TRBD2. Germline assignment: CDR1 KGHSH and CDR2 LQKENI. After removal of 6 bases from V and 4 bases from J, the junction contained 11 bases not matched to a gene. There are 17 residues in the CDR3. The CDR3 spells CASSTEAASGGTGELFF. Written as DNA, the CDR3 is TGTGCCAGCTCGACCGAAGCGGCTAGCGGGGGCACCGGGGAGCTGTTTTTT. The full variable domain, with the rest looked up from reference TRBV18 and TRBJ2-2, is NAGVMQNPRHLVRRRGQEARLRCSPMKGHSHVYWYRQLPEEGLKFMVYLQKENIIDESGMPKERFSAEFPKEGPSILRIQQVVRGDSAAYFCASSTEAASGGTGELFFGEGSRLTVL.

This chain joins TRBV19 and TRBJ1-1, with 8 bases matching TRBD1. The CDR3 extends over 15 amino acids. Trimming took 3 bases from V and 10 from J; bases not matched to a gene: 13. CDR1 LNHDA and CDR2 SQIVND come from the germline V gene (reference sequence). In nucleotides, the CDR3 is TGTGCCAGTAGTATTTTGGCAGGGGGCACTGAGGGAGCTTTCTTT. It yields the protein CASSILAGGTEGAFF.

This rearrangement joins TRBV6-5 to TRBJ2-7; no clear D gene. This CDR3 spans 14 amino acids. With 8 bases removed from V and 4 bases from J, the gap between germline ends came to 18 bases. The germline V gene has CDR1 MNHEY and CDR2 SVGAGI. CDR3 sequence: CASQFYYGTYEQYV. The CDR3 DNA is TGTGCCAGCCAATTCTATTATGGTACTTACGAGCAGTACGTC.

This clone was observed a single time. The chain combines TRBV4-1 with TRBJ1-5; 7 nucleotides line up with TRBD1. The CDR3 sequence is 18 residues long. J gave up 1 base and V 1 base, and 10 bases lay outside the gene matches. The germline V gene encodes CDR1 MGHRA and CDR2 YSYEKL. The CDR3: CASSQGPDREMSNQPQHF. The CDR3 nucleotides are TGCGCCAGCAGCCAAGGTCCCGACAGGGAAATGAGCAATCAGCCCCAGCATTTT.

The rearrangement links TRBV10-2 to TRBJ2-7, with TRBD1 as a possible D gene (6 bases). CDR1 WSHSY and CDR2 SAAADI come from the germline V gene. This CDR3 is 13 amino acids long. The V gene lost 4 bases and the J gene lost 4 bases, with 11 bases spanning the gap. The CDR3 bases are TGCGCCAGCAGTGCTGGGGGCTGGTACGAGCAGTACTTC. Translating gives CASSAGGWYEQYF.

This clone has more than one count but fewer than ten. The CDR3 DNA reads as TGTGCCAGCAGGAAAGGGGGCCCTGGAAACACCATATATTTT. Protein product: CASRKGGPGNTIYF. The rearrangement links TRBV5-4 to TRBJ1-3; 7 positions match TRBD1. Looked up from germline, CDR1 is SGHNT and CDR2 is YYREEE (reference sequence). The CDR3 consists of 14 residues. V lost 5 bases and J lost 2; bases outside the gene matches: 4.

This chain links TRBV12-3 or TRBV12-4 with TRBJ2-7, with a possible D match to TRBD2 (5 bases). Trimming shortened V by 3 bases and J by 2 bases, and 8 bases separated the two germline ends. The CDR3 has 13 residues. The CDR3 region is CASSFAGAYEQYF. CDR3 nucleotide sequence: TGTGCCAGCAGTTTCGCCGGGGCCTACGAGCAGTACTTC.

The CDR3 region has the DNA TGTGCCAGCAGTCTACAGGGGGGCGCGAAGACCCAGTACTTC. Protein: CASSLQGGAKTQYF. V and J are TRBV28 and TRBJ2-5; 8 nucleotides agree with TRBD1. The V segment lost 5 bases and the J segment 6 bases; nucleotides outside the gene matches: 8. The CDR3 sequence is 14 residues long. The germline V gene has CDR1 MDHEN and CDR2 SYDVKM.